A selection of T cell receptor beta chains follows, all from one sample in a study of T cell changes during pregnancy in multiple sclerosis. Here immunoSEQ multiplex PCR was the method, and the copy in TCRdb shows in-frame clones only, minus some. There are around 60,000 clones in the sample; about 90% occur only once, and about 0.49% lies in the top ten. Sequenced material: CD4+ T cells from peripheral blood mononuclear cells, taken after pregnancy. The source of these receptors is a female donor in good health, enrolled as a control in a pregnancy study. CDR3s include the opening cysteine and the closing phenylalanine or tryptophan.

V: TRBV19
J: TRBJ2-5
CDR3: CASSILSSGGQETQYF

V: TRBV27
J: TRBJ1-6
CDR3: CASSFGPRGESLTFYNSPLHF

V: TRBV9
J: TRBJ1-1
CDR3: CASSVGGQMNTEAFF

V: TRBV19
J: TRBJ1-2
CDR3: CASSMWDRDYGYTF

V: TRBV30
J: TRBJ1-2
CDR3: CAWSVAGGARYTF

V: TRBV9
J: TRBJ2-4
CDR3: CASSVGRDPKNIQYF

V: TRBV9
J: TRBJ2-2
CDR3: CASSALTGANTGELFF

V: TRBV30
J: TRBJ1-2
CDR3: CAWSLNRGAF

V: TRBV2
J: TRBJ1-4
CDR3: CASSPIGAGKVTEKLFF

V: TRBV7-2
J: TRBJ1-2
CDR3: CASSPRDRGPGYTF

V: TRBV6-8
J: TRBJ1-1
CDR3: CASSVGQTNTEAFF

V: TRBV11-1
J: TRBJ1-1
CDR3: CASSLVQGMNTEAFF

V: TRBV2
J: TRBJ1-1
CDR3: CASSEDRGQNTEAFF

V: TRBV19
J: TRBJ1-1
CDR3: CASSIRGHTEAFF

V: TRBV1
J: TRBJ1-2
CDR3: CTSSQEGGQGIPCPFYGYTF

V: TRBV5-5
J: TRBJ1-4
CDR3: CASTWDNAAEKLFF

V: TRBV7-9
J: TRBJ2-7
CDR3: CASSLSYEQYF

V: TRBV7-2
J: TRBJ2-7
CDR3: CASSIEQGAYEQYF

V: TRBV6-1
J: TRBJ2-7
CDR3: CASITDDRASYEQYF

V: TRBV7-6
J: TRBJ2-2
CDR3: CASSLASSPGELFF

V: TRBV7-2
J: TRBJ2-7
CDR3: CASLPESGGSYEQYF

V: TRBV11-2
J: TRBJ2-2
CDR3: CASSSPTGIFSGELFF

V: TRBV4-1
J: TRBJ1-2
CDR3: CASSQLFLGSGGNYGYTF

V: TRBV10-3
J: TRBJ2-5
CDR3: CATTSHSPDRGVETQYF

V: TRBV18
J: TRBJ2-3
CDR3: CASSPPDRNTDTQYF

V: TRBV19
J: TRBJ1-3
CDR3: CASSTTGESGNTIYF

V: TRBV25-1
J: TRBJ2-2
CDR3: CASSPGSGTGQGELFF

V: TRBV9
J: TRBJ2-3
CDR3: CASSRGSGGLTDTQYF

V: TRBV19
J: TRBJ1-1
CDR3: CASSGWTEAFF

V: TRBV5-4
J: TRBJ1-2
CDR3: CASSLPGGSYGYTF

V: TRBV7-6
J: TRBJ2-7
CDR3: CASSTLVGGEAYEQYF

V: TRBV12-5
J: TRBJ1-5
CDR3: CASGRTGSNQPQHF

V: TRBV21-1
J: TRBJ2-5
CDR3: CASSKVGTVEETQYF

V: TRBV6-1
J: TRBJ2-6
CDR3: CASKSGATGANVLTF

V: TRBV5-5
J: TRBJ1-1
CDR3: CASSLGPPGYTEAFF

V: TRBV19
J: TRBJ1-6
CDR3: CASSPQESYNSPLHF

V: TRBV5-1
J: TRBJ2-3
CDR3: CASSLEGQVATDTQYF

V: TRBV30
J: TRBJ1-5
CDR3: CAWSSTGTGTQPQHF

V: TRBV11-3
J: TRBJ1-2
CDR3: CASSPGQYGYTF

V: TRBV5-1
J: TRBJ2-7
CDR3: CASSPGTSGPGLYEQYF

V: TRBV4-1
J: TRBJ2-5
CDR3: CASSQERGGRGTQYF

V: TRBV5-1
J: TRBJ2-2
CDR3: CASSNPSGGATGELFF

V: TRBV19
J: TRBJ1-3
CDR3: CASSTPAGDSGNTIYF

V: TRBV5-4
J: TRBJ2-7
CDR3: CASSSPTLRRNEQYF

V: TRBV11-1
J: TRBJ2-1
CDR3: CASSLLFGVATYNEQFF

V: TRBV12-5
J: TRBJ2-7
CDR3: CASATSWGTGKNYEQYF

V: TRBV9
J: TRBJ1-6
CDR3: CASSEDPKQGSPLHF

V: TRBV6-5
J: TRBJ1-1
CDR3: CASSRDRGEEAFF

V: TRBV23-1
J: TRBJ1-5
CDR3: CASSRAGTGDQPQHF

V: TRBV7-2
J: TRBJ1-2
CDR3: CASSLDGRGPGYTF

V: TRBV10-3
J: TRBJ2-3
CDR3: CAISEMEGGLTDTQYF

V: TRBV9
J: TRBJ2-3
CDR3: CASSVPRGGADTQYF

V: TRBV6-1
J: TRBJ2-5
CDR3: CASRASGKETQYF

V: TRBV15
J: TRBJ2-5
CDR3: CATSREQGETQYF